The 20 T cell receptor beta chains presented below share a single source sample, sequenced in a study of T-cell reconstitution after alpha-beta-depleted transplantation in children. Unique molecular identifiers were incorporated when the TCRbeta library was constructed. TCRdb reprocessed the PCR reads via MiXCR and lists one record per CDR3 protein. The sample consists of over 150,000 distinct CDR3 sequences, 13% to 15% of them appearing once. This specimen consisted of PBMCs from the stem cell graft donor, obtained from the stem cell graft. These receptors came from a human donor who donated a stem cell graft to a child with acute lymphoblastic leukemia.

At least ten counts were recorded for this clonotype. This rearrangement joins TRBV20-1 to TRBJ2-1; 14 positions match TRBD2. Germline V gene lookup returns CDR1 DFQATT and CDR2 SNEGSKA (reference sequence). The V segment lost 6 bases and the J segment 0 bases; nucleotides outside the gene matches: 7. This CDR3 is 17 amino acids long. This CDR3 is CSARTGTSGSSYNEQFF. CDR3 nucleotides: TGCAGTGCGAGAACCGGGACTAGCGGGAGCTCCTACAATGAGCAGTTCTTC.

This clonotype was recorded many times. The rearrangement links TRBV4-1 to TRBJ2-1; 12 positions match TRBD2. CDR3 length: 15 residues. Germline-derived CDR1 and CDR2 are MGHRA and YSYEKL. V trimming: 6 bases; J trimming: 5 bases; junction bases outside the gene matches: 5. CDR3: CASRPTSGRHNEQFF. The CDR3 DNA follows: TGCGCCAGCAGACCAACTAGCGGGAGGCACAATGAGCAGTTCTTC.

As to this clonotype: This could be a read error, since a much larger clone is one nucleotide away. This chain connects TRBV7-6 to TRBJ2-3; D gene ambiguous. The length of the CDR3 is 14 residues. Per germline, CDR1 SGHVS and CDR2 FNYEAQ. Trimming removed 3 bases from V and 4 bases from J, with 11 bases in between. The CDR3 loop reads CASSFERFPDTQYF. The CDR3 DNA follows: TGTGCCAGCAGCTTCGAGAGGTTTCCAGATACGCAGTATTTT. The full variable domain, with the rest looked up from reference TRBV7-6 and TRBJ2-3, is GAGVSQSPRYKVTKRGQDVALRCDPISGHVSLYWYRQALGQGPEFLTYFNYEAQQDKSGLPNDRFSAERPEGSISTLTIQRTEQRDSAMYRCASSFERFPDTQYFGPGTRLTVL.

This chain links TRBV4-1 with TRBJ2-7; the D is unclear. CDR1 is MGHRA and CDR2 is YSYEKL in the germline V gene. V was cut by 0 bases and J by 12 bases, with 12 bases left in between. CDR3 length: 12 amino acids. The CDR3 here is CASSQDNSPRYF. The CDR3 region has the DNA TGCGCCAGCAGCCAAGATAACTCCCCGCGGTACTTC.

This clonotype was observed a handful of times. The J gene is TRBJ1-6, the V gene TRBV20-1, with TRBD1 matching over 8 bases. J gave up 6 bases and V 5 bases, and 9 bases lay outside the gene matches. CDR3 length: 15 residues. The V gene's germline CDR1 is DFQATT and CDR2 SNEGSKA (reference sequence). The CDR3 spells CSALPGGSGNSPLHF. The CDR3 DNA is TGCAGTGCTTTACCAGGGGGCTCTGGTAATTCACCCCTCCACTTT.

The J gene is TRBJ2-1, the V gene TRBV29-1; 10 bases map to TRBD2. The CDR3 runs to 13 residues. V lost 6 bases and J lost 7; bases outside the gene matches: 6. The germline gives CDR1 SQVTM, CDR2 ANQGSEA. DNA for the CDR3: TGCAGCGTAGCCGGGACTAGCGAAAATGAGCAGTTCTTC. Amino acid sequence: CSVAGTSENEQFF.

This clonotype was observed many times. The genes are TRBV5-1 and TRBJ2-3; D is undetermined. Germline-derived CDR1 and CDR2 are SGHRS and YFSETQ. This CDR3 region has 12 residues. V dropped 0 bases and J dropped 6 bases, with 5 bases sitting between them. The CDR3 DNA sequence: TGCGCCAGCAGCTTGGAGGCGGATACGCAGTATTTT. It codes for CASSLEADTQYF. Combining the CDR3 with reference TRBV5-1 and TRBJ2-3 gives the whole variable domain KAGVTQTPRYLIKTRGQQVTLSCSPISGHRSVSWYQQTPGQGLQFLFEYFSETQRNKGNFPGRFSGRQFSNSRSEMNVSTLELGDSALYLCASSLEADTQYFGPGTRLTVL.

As to this clonotype: A much larger clone differs from this one at a single base, so this may be a read error. The chain has TRBV12-3 or TRBV12-4 and TRBJ2-3; the match to TRBD2 covers 9 bases. After removal of 6 bases from V and 6 bases from J, the junction contained 19 bases not matched to a gene. This CDR3 region has 18 residues. The CDR3 reads CASSPVAGGRRGNDTQYF. CDR3 nucleotides: TGTGCCAGCAGCCCCGTTGCGGGAGGGCGAAGGGGGAACGATACGCAGTATTTT.

This clonotype has a count of ten or more. V gene TRBV25-1 combines with J gene TRBJ2-7; TRBD1 matches 9 bases. Trimming cost V 4 bases and J 3 bases; bases outside gene matches: 1. Germline values: CDR1 MGHDK, CDR2 SYGVNS. This CDR3 spans 13 amino acids. CDR3 region: CASSVDRGYEQYF. The CDR3 DNA sequence: TGTGCCAGCAGTGTGGACAGGGGCTACGAGCAGTACTTC.

This clonotype was seen many times. The CDR3 DNA reads TGTGCCATCAGTCAGGGATTCCTGAGCAATCAGCCCCAGCATTTT. It is translated as CAISQGFLSNQPQHF. The chain is built from TRBV10-3 and TRBJ1-5; maybe TRBD1 (5 bases). Between the trimmed V and J ends, which lost 5 bases and 1 base, there was a span of 12 bases. This CDR3 contains 15 residues. CDR1 is ENHRY, CDR2 SYGVKD, per germline.

In this sample, this clonotype turned up many times. This sequence joins TRBV7-9 and TRBJ2-5; the D gene is possibly TRBD1 (6 bases). CDR1 and CDR2 from the germline V gene are SEHNR and FQNEAQ (reference sequence). V was clipped by 1 base and J by 3 bases, with 18 bases between them. This CDR3 has 17 amino acids. CDR3 sequence: CASSLVNLETGEETQYF. The CDR3 bases are TGTGCCAGCAGCTTAGTGAATCTCGAGACAGGAGAAGAGACCCAGTACTTC. Drawing the rest from reference TRBV7-9 and TRBJ2-5, the complete variable domain is DTGVSQNPRHKITKRGQNVTFRCDPISEHNRLYWYRQTLGQGPEFLTYFQNEAQLEKSRLLSDRFSAERPKGSFSTLEIQRTEQGDSAMYLCASSLVNLETGEETQYFGPGTRLLVL.

This clonotype came up many times. The gene calls are TRBV24-1 and TRBJ2-1, with 7 positions matching TRBD2. V lost 6 bases and J lost 4; bases outside the gene matches: 5. The germline V gene has CDR1 KGHDR and CDR2 SFDVKD. The CDR3 is 14 residues long. The CDR3 DNA reads TGTGCCACCAGTAAAAGCGGGACGTACAATGAGCAGTTCTTC. It encodes CATSKSGTYNEQFF.

Ten or more counts support this clonotype. The gene calls are TRBV3-1 and TRBJ2-3, with D possibly called TRBD1 or TRBD2 (5 bases each). This CDR3 region has 16 residues. The V end lost 4 bases, the J end lost 1 base, and 15 bases lay between the germline ends. The germline CDR1 and CDR2 sequences are LGHDT and YNNKEL (reference sequence). The CDR3 nucleotides read TGTGCCAGCAGCCGATCAGGGAGAGGTGGCACAGATACGCAGTATTTT. This gives the protein CASSRSGRGGTDTQYF.

This chain links TRBV29-1 with TRBJ2-3; D not resolved. V was cut by 4 bases and J by 0 bases, with 5 bases left in between. The V gene's germline CDR1 is SQVTM and CDR2 ANQGSEA. The CDR3 has 12 amino acids. The CDR3 spells CSVARSTDTQYF. The DNA for the CDR3 is TGCAGCGTTGCCCGAAGCACAGATACGCAGTATTTT.

This clonotype came up many times. The chain recombines TRBV20-1 with TRBJ2-5; weak D call: TRBD1 (6 bases). V was trimmed by 0 bases and J by 2 bases, leaving 10 bases between them. This CDR3 is built from 14 residues. Per the germline V gene, CDR1 is DFQATT and CDR2 is SNEGSKA (reference sequence). Here the CDR3 reads CSARERRGQETQYF. The CDR3 region has the DNA TGCAGTGCTAGAGAACGAAGGGGGCAAGAGACCCAGTACTTC.

This clonotype was found many times. The J gene is TRBJ2-1, the V gene TRBV20-1; a possible D gene is TRBD2 (5 bases). V lost 2 bases and J 6 bases, leaving 8 bases between the germline ends. The germline V gene has CDR1 DFQATT and CDR2 SNEGSKA (reference sequence). The CDR3 runs to 12 residues. The CDR3 is CSARLSGNEQFF. In nucleotides, the CDR3 is TGCAGTGCTAGATTAAGCGGCAATGAGCAGTTCTTC.

This clonotype was picked up many times. The chain employs TRBV24-1 and TRBJ2-3; 7 nucleotides match TRBD2. The CDR3 runs to 16 residues. Trimming removed 0 bases from V and 3 bases from J; junction bases left unmatched: 5. Looked up from germline, CDR1 is KGHDR and CDR2 is SFDVKD. CDR3 DNA sequence: TGTGCCACCAGTGATTTGGCGGGAGATGCGACAGATACGCAGTATTTT. Protein product: CATSDLAGDATDTQYF.

This clonotype showed up many times. The chain uses TRBV4-1 and TRBJ2-3; D may be TRBD2 (5 bases). This CDR3 has 17 amino acids. The ends were cut back, 2 bases at V and 1 base at J, with 16 bases in the middle. Per germline, CDR1 MGHRA and CDR2 YSYEKL. The CDR3 region is CASSQKERVSGTDTQYF. Here the CDR3 DNA reads TGCGCCAGCAGCCAAAAAGAGAGGGTTTCCGGCACAGATACGCAGTATTTT.

This clonotype was seen many times. The chain uses TRBV10-2 and TRBJ1-6; tentative D call: TRBD1 (6 bases). Per the germline V gene, CDR1 is WSHSY and CDR2 is SAAADI. The CDR3 has 15 amino acids. V was shortened by 6 bases and J by 4 bases, with 13 bases between the two germline ends. The CDR3 here is CASRDFTGYNSPLHF. CDR3 DNA sequence: TGCGCCAGCAGAGATTTTACAGGGTATAATTCACCCCTCCACTTT.

This clonotype was found many times. V gene TRBV5-1 combines with J gene TRBJ1-2; D gene ambiguous. The V end lost 1 base, the J end lost 0 bases, and 7 bases lay between the germline ends. The CDR3 runs 14 residues. Germline V CDR1 and CDR2: SGHRS, YFSETQ. In nucleotides, the CDR3 is TGCGCCAGCAGCTTGCTCAGTTCTAACTATGGCTACACCTTC. The encoded protein is CASSLLSSNYGYTF.